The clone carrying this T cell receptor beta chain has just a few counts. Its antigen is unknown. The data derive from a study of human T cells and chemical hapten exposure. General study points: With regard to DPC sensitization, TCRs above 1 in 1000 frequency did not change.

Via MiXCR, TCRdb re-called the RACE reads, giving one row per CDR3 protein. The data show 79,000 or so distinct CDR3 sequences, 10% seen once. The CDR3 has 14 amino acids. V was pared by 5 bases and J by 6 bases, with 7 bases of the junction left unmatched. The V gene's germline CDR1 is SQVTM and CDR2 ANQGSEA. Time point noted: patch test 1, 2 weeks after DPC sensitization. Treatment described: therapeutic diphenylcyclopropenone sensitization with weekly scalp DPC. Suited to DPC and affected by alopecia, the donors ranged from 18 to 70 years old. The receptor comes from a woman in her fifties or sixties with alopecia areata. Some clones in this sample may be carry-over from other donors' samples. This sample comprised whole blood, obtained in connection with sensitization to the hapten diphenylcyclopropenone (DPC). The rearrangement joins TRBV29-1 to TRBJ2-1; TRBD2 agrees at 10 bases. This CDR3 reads CSVFGTSAGNEQFF. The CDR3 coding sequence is TGCAGCGTTTTTGGGACTAGCGCGGGCAATGAGCAGTTCTTC.